One and the same sample provided the 22 T cell receptor beta chains below, sequenced in a study of neurological immune-mediated disorders. One entry per CDR3 protein, called by TCRdb with MiXCR from the 5' RACE reads. The sample gives some 48,000 distinct CDR3 sequences, around 5.8% of which show up once; over 1.2% is in the top ten. Material: CD4+ T cells from blood. Receptors were obtained from a woman aged 18 to 35 with multiple sclerosis.

This clonotype was seen many times. The V and J genes are TRBV24-1 and TRBJ1-5; possibly TRBD1 for D (5 bases). The CDR3 loop spans 14 amino acids. Germline CDR1 is KGHDR and CDR2 is SFDVKD. With 5 bases removed from V and 5 bases from J, the gap between germline ends came to 12 bases. In DNA form, the CDR3 reads TGTGCCACCAGTGCCGGGGGGGGTCATCAGCCCCAGCATTTT. It specifies CATSAGGGHQPQHF.

This clonotype was counted many times. The CDR3 nucleotides read TGTGCCAGCAGCGGTGGGACGGTCTATGGCTACACCTTC. It is translated as CASSGGTVYGYTF. The chain uses TRBV9 and TRBJ1-2; D is perhaps TRBD1 (5 bases). Germline V CDR1 and CDR2: SGDLS, YYNGEE. Trimming removed 3 bases from V and 4 bases from J, with 10 bases in between. CDR3 length: 13 residues.

This clonotype was observed at least ten times. The chain employs TRBV4-1 and TRBJ2-3; a weak D match, TRBD2 (6 bases). This CDR3 comprises 15 residues. The germline gives CDR1 MGHRA, CDR2 YSYEKL. The V and J ends lost 1 base and 2 bases respectively, with 10 bases between them. CDR3 loop: CASSQGGTATDTQYF. The CDR3 DNA is TGCGCCAGCAGCCAAGGTGGGACTGCCACAGATACGCAGTATTTT.

This clonotype has ten or more counts. The chain recombines TRBV10-3 with TRBJ1-2, with 7 positions matching TRBD1. The germline V gene has CDR1 ENHRY and CDR2 SYGVKD. The V and J ends lost 2 bases and 7 bases, in that order; junction bases with no gene match: 7. The CDR3 loop spans 14 amino acids. DNA of the CDR3: TGTGCCATCAGTGAGCCAGACAGGGCTGGTGGCTACACCTTC. Its protein is CAISEPDRAGGYTF.

This clonotype occurred a few times. V usage is TRBV23-1 and J usage is TRBJ2-5; D unresolved. TRBV23-1 is an ORF, with its function uncertain. V lost 3 bases, J lost 0 bases, and 11 bases lay in between. This CDR3 contains 15 residues. The DNA for the CDR3 is TGCGCCAGCAGTCATCCGGTTTGGAACCAAGAGACCCAGTACTTC. It yields the protein CASSHPVWNQETQYF.

This clonotype was counted ten times or more. The genes are TRBV20-1 and TRBJ2-7; 11 bases map to TRBD2. After removal of 3 bases from V and 0 bases from J, the junction contained 1 base not matched to a gene. The CDR3 is 14 residues long. Germline V lookup: CDR1 DFQATT, CDR2 SNEGSKA (reference sequence). This chain's CDR3 is CSARLAGGSYEQYF. The DNA for the CDR3 is TGCAGTGCTAGGCTAGCGGGGGGCTCCTACGAGCAGTACTTC.

There are many counts of this clonotype. This chain joins TRBV20-1 and TRBJ2-3; maybe TRBD1 (5 bases). The V gene lost 3 bases and the J gene lost 1 base, with 11 bases spanning the gap. From germline, CDR1 is DFQATT and CDR2 SNEGSKA (reference sequence). The CDR3 totals 14 residues. The CDR3 DNA reads TGCAGTGCTAGCAGGGTGCCCGGCACAGATACGCAGTATTTT. Translating gives CSASRVPGTDTQYF.

This clonotype is judged medium-sized (0.01 to 0.1%). This chain uses TRBV5-1 with TRBJ2-7; D is ambiguous. CDR3 length: 11 amino acids. The V end was cut by 5 bases, the J end by 4 bases, with 7 bases between. Germline CDR1 and CDR2: SGHRS and YFSETQ. The CDR3 DNA is TGCGCCAGCAGAAGATCTTACGAGCAGTACTTC. It yields the protein CASRRSYEQYF. Filled out from reference TRBV5-1 and TRBJ2-7, the complete variable domain reads KAGVTQTPRYLIKTRGQQVTLSCSPISGHRSVSWYQQTPGQGLQFLFEYFSETQRNKGNFPGRFSGRQFSNSRSEMNVSTLELGDSALYLCASRRSYEQYFGPGTRLTVT.

This clonotype was seen many times. The J gene is TRBJ2-1, the V gene TRBV3-1, with TRBD2 matching over 8 bases. Germline V gene sequence: CDR1 LGHDT, CDR2 YNNKEL (reference sequence). The V segment lost 1 base and the J segment 3 bases; nucleotides outside the gene matches: 2. This CDR3 spans 15 amino acids. CDR3 sequence: CASSQAGGHYNEQFF. The CDR3 DNA is TGTGCCAGCAGCCAAGCGGGGGGGCACTACAATGAGCAGTTCTTC.

The V gene is TRBV12-3 or TRBV12-4, the J gene TRBJ2-2; D possibly corresponds to TRBD2 (6 bases). V was trimmed by 5 bases and J by 5 bases, leaving 15 bases between them. This CDR3 has 15 residues. The CDR3 region is CASSRGGSGTGELFF. CDR3 coding DNA: TGTGCCAGCAGTCGAGGAGGGAGCGGGACCGGGGAGCTGTTTTTT.

This clonotype was picked up a small number of times. The chain employs TRBV4-2 and TRBJ2-3, with D hard to call. Trimming shortened V by 0 bases and J by 2 bases, and 0 bases separated the two germline ends. The CDR3 sequence is 12 residues long. Germline values: CDR1 LGHNA, CDR2 YNFKEQ. The CDR3 loop reads CASSQDTDTQYF. The DNA for the CDR3 is TGTGCCAGCAGCCAAGACACAGATACGCAGTATTTT.

The chain employs TRBV19 and TRBJ1-4, with no clear D. V lost 3 bases, J lost 8 bases, and 28 bases lay in between. This CDR3 comprises 19 residues. Per germline, CDR1 LNHDA and CDR2 SQIVND (reference sequence). The CDR3 loop is CASSISFRADPYDAEKLFF. CDR3 nucleotides: TGTGCCAGTAGTATTTCTTTCAGAGCGGACCCCTACGATGCGGAAAAACTGTTTTTT.

This clonotype was observed many times. The chain is built from TRBV12-3 or TRBV12-4 and TRBJ2-3; D gene uncertain. The CDR3 is made up of 12 amino acids. V was pared by 5 bases and J by 2 bases, with 5 bases between. Here the CDR3 reads CASSTSTDTQYF. As DNA, the CDR3 is TGTGCCAGCAGTACTTCCACAGATACGCAGTATTTT.

Many counts were recorded for this clonotype. The chain links TRBV29-1 to TRBJ2-1; 7 bases line up with TRBD2. This CDR3 region has 14 residues. In germline, CDR1 is SQVTM, CDR2 ANQGSEA. With V trimmed by 2 bases and J by 7 bases, 8 bases remained unmatched. The CDR3 reads CSVELGGSRNEQFF. The CDR3 coding sequence is TGCAGCGTTGAACTGGGCGGGAGTCGGAATGAGCAGTTCTTC.

Ten or more counts support this clonotype. The rearrangement links TRBV15 to TRBJ1-1, with a possible D match to TRBD1 (5 bases). Germline CDR1 is LNHNV and CDR2 is YYDKDF (reference sequence). Trimming stripped 3 bases from V and 4 bases from J, with 9 bases between. This CDR3 has 13 amino acids. In DNA, the CDR3 is TGTGCCACCAGCAGTAGGCAGGGCACTGAAGCTTTCTTT. Translation gives CATSSRQGTEAFF.

This clonotype has ten or more counts. The chain has TRBV6-5 and TRBJ1-1, with unresolved D. This CDR3 is built from 12 residues. Trimming removed 0 bases from V and 11 bases from J, with 10 bases in between. Germline V CDR1 and CDR2: MNHEY, SVGAGI. The CDR3 loop reads CASSYSPGNAFF. CDR3 sequence (DNA): TGTGCCAGCAGTTACTCGCCTGGGAACGCTTTCTTT.

This clonotype came up many times. The chain links TRBV12-3 or TRBV12-4 to TRBJ1-5; 10 bases agree with TRBD1. J was trimmed by 4 bases and V by 5 bases; bases with no gene match: 5. This CDR3 comprises 15 residues. CDR3 protein: CASSGTGANNQPQHF. The CDR3 bases are TGTGCCAGCAGTGGGACAGGGGCAAATAATCAGCCCCAGCATTTT.

This clonotype was detected only a few times. The chain recombines TRBV30 with TRBJ1-2, with no clear D. CDR1 and CDR2 (germline): GTSNPN, SVGIG (reference sequence). The CDR3 has 15 residues. V was pared by 3 bases and J by 4 bases, with 18 bases between. CDR3 in DNA: TGTGCCTGGAGCGCGGGTCGTCTCAACCCCTATGGCTACACCTTC. It is translated as CAWSAGRLNPYGYTF.

This clonotype was counted ten times or more. The chain combines TRBV5-1 with TRBJ1-2; D gene ambiguous. Between the trimmed V and J ends, which lost 0 bases and 4 bases, there was a span of 10 bases. Germline V gives CDR1 SGHRS, CDR2 YFSETQ. CDR3 length: 14 residues. CDR3 nucleotides: TGCGCCAGCAGCTTGGATCCGGAGGGCTATGGCTACACCTTC. This sequence encodes CASSLDPEGYGYTF.

The rearrangement links TRBV5-1 to TRBJ1-2, with TRBD1 as a possible D gene (5 bases). This CDR3 spans 13 amino acids. Trimming stripped 2 bases from V and 7 bases from J, with 12 bases between. CDR1 is SGHRS and CDR2 is YFSETQ in the germline V gene. This CDR3 is CASSFLGVSGYTF. CDR3 coding DNA: TGCGCCAGCAGCTTTTTGGGGGTTAGTGGCTACACCTTC.

This clonotype was seen repeatedly, ten times or more. The gene calls are TRBV7-8 and TRBJ2-5; 7 positions match TRBD1. After removal of 10 bases from V and 0 bases from J, the junction contained 14 bases not matched to a gene. This CDR3 is 16 amino acids long. The germline V gene encodes CDR1 SGHVS and CDR2 FQNEAQ. In DNA, the CDR3 is TGTGCCATCCTCATCCGGGACAGTTCAGACCAAGAGACCCAGTACTTC. Protein: CAILIRDSSDQETQYF.

This clonotype was observed at least ten times. This sequence joins TRBV28 and TRBJ2-2; possibly TRBD1 for D (6 bases). Trimming shortened V by 6 bases and J by 4 bases, and 18 bases separated the two germline ends. The CDR3 sequence is 16 residues long. Germline-derived CDR1 and CDR2 are MDHEN and SYDVKM. The CDR3 is CASRQQGRGGTGELFF. The DNA for the CDR3 is TGTGCCAGCAGGCAACAGGGACGGGGCGGCACCGGGGAGCTGTTTTTT.